This T cell receptor beta chain was sequenced during a study of T cells in Graves' hyperthyroidism and ophthalmopathy (dated by TCRdb to between 2017 and 2020). Context from the whole study: Peripheral blood was sampled at the time of initial diagnosis, prior to any treatment. For training and testing, the 100 or so patients in the discovery cohort were randomly divided in a 7:3 ratio. Prospective prediction of ophthalmopathy was tested in an independent validation cohort of some 20 hyperthyroidism patients and approximately 17 patients who later progressed to ophthalmopathy. The study also compared thyroid tissue and blood T-cell repertoires from about 6 Graves' hyperthyroidism patients. A discovery cohort of about a hundred patients, roughly 45 with Graves' ophthalmopathy and 55 to 60 with stable Graves' hyperthyroidism, was used to find distinguishing TCR V-J signatures. Following sampling, methimazole starting at 30 mg daily was given to hyperthyroidism patients, and high-dose intravenous methylprednisolone was given to ophthalmopathy patients. TCR Vbeta CDR3 sequencing of 120 to 150 peripheral blood samples (approximately 44 ophthalmopathy, approximately 80 hyperthyroidism and roughly 17 progressor patients) is reported in the paper. Broader findings and caveats from the paper: No statistical method was used to fix the sample size in advance, and group allocation was not hidden from the investigators. Most expanded thyroid clonotypes (frequency above 0.001) were also detected in blood, suggesting blood repertoires may reflect thyroid immune responses. In cross-validation, a model built on a 13 V-J signature told ophthalmopathy apart from stable hyperthyroidism with about 90% sensitivity and approximately 81% specificity, and in testing the same model reached 80%/75%. In validation, the model predicted progression to ophthalmopathy a median of 6.5 months before onset, with roughly 70% sensitivity and roughly 72% specificity.

Ophthalmopathy patients had moderately to severely active disease, with a Clinical Activity Score of 3 or more, a NOSPECS grade of 4 or more, and a disease duration of less than 3 months. Exclusion was applied to patients with uncontrolled infections, other autoimmune diseases, pregnancy or lactation. Diagnoses relied on clinical symptoms, serum thyroxine and TRAb, thyroid ultrasound and orbital computed tomography. PBMCs were separated from 10 ml of fresh peripheral blood using Ficoll-Paque density gradient centrifugation. Total RNA was extracted using Trizol reagent, and RNA quality was assessed on an Agilent 2100 Bioanalyzer. V and J lose 4 bases and 0 bases, and a span of 16 bases separates them. The germline V gene specifies MDHEN as CDR1 and SYDVKM as CDR2. The CDR3, cysteine through phenylalanine, is 16 amino acids long. Only the CDR3 DNA stays, 48 bases, in frame from base 1. As concerns this clonotype: The clone's antigen remains unknown. Nothing much larger sits one base from this clone, and base qualities are not available.

Amplification of TCR beta CDR3 regions was carried out from RNA transcripts. For the first round of RT-PCR on the TCR CDR3, the HTBI primer set was used together with the Qiagen OneStep RT-PCR kit. A second multiplex PCR round built the libraries, followed by size selection and purification. Paired-end sequencing of the libraries was performed with 100 bp reads on an Illumina HiSeq2000. The original pipeline was this. Raw data were processed with SOAPnuke, discarding reads with adapters, uncalled bases, mean Phred below 15, or no exact constant-primer or identifier match. High-quality paired reads were merged using COPE v1.2.5, and each unique nucleotide sequence was defined as a clonotype. MiTCR v1.1 was used to align clonotypes to the IMGT TRBV, TRBD and TRBJ reference segments. The analysis included only V-J combinations with a frequency above 0.0001, which together covered around 99% of the repertoires. The TCS score was defined as F50 (clonal expansion) divided by E x V (chaos), with BLOSUM62-based TCRdist calculated between CDR3 peptides within each V-J. Welch's t-statistics and random forest reduced fewer than 600 V-J features to roughly 13, which were used in a naive Bayes classifier (R e1071). The Morisita-Horn index was used to measure how similar the thyroid and blood repertoires were. The public reads were run again by TCRdb, first through fastp at Q25 and then through MiXCR, and only productive beta chains were kept. Records with the same CDR3 protein are collapsed into one entry carrying the most frequent genes and DNA. The V and J calls follow TCRdb's processing rather than the paper's. Here the sample has approximately 600,000 distinct CDR3 sequences; about 15% occur a single time. 3.5% to 4.5% of the sample belongs to the ten largest clones.

The sample comprised blood. The clonotype comes from a woman in her 40s with Graves' ophthalmopathy. Here the chain combines TRBV28 and TRBJ2-7; there is no confident call for the D gene. The CDR3 loop reads CASSSPLTESSYEQYF. The DNA sequence is as follows: TGTGCCAGCAGTTCCCCCCTTACAGAGAGCTCCTACGAGCAGTACTTC.